The source of this T cell receptor (beta chain) is a study of shared T cell receptors in the human thymus. V lost 4 bases, J lost 4 bases, and 14 bases lay in between. The CDR3 runs 14 residues. Germline loops: CDR1 SGHNT, CDR2 YYREEE (reference sequence). Generated by immunoSEQ multiplex PCR, the TCRdb table keeps only in-frame clones and is missing some. In the table there are about 660,000 clones, more than 75% of which are singletons. In the case of this clone: Other DNA sequences in this specimen translate into the identical CDR3.

This sample was also put to use in a study of human thymus T cells.

The origin of this receptor is a boy in the first two years of life with a congenital heart defect. What was sequenced was thymocytes. The chain joins TRBV5-4 to TRBJ1-1, with D possibly being TRBD1 (5 bases). CDR3: CASSLLQGVTEAFF. The CDR3, as DNA: TGTGCCAGCAGCCTGTTGCAGGGTGTCACTGAAGCTTTCTTT.